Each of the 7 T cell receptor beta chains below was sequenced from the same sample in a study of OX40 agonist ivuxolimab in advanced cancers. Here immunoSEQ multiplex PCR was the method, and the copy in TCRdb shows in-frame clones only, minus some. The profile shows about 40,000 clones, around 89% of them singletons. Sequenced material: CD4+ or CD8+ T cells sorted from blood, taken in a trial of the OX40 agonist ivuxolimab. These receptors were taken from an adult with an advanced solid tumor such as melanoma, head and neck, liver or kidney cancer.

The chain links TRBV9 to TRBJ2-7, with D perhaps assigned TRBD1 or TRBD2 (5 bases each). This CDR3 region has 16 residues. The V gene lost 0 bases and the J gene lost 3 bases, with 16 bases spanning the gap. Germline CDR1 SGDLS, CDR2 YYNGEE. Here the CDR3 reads CASSVGLSGTGYEQYF. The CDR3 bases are TGTGCCAGCAGCGTAGGTCTGTCTGGGACCGGCTACGAGCAGTACTTC. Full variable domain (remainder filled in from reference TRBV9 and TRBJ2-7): DSGVTQTPKHLITATGQRVTLRCSPRSGDLSVYWYQQSLDQGLQFLIQYYNGEERAKGNILERFSAQQFPDLHSELNLSSLELGDSALYFCASSVGLSGTGYEQYFGPGTRLTVT.

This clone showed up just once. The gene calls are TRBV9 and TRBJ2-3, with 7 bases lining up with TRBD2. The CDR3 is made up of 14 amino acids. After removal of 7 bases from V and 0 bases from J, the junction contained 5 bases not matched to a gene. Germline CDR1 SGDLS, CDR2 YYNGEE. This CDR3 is CASGGDRSTDTQYF. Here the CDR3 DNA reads TGTGCCAGCGGGGGGGACCGAAGCACAGATACGCAGTATTTT.

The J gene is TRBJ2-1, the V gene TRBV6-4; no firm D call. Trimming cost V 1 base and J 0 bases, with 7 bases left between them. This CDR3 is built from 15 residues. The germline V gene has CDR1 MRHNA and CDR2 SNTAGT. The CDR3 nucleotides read TGTGCCAGCAGTGACTGGCCCAGCTCCTACAATGAGCAGTTCTTC. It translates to CASSDWPSSYNEQFF.

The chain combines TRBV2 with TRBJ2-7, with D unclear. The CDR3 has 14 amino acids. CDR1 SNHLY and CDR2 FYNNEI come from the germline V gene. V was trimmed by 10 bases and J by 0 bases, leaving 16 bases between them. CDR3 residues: CATVGDTSSYEQYF. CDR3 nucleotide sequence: TGTGCCACAGTGGGTGACACCAGCTCCTACGAGCAGTACTTC.

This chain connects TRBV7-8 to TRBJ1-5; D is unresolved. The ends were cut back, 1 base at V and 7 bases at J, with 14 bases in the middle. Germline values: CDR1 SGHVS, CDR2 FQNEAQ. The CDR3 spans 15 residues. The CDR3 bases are TGTGCCAGCAGCTTAGGTTTCGGATTTGAACAGCCCCAGCATTTT. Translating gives CASSLGFGFEQPQHF.

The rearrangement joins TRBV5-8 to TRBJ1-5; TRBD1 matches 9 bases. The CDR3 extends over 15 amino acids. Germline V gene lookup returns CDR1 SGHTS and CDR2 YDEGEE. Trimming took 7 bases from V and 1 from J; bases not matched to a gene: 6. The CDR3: CASVDRGASNQPQHF. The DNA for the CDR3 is TGTGCCAGCGTGGACAGGGGAGCGAGCAATCAGCCCCAGCATTTT.

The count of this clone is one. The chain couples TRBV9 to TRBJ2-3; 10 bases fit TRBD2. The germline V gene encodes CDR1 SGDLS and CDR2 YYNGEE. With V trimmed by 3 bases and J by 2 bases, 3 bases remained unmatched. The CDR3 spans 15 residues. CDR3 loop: CASSASGGPTDTQYF. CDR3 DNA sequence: TGTGCCAGCAGCGCTAGCGGGGGACCCACAGATACGCAGTATTTT.